Listed here is a single T cell receptor beta chain. TCRdb keeps only in-frame clones here, not all; method: immunoSEQ multiplex PCR. The table records tens of thousands of clones, around 94% of them present only once. These data belong to a study of T cell changes during pregnancy in multiple sclerosis. The clonotype comes from a female donor in good health, enrolled as a control in a pregnancy study. The input for sequencing was peripheral blood, taken in the second trimester of pregnancy.

The CDR3, as DNA: TGCGCCAGCACCCCGGACAGGGGGCAGCCCCAGCATTTT. This translates into CASTPDRGQPQHF. V is TRBV10-2 and J is TRBJ1-5; TRBD1 aligns across 10 bases. There are 13 residues in the CDR3. V was clipped by 7 bases and J by 7 bases; unmatched bases: 4. Germline CDR1 is WSHSY and CDR2 is SAAADI.